This T cell receptor (beta chain) is from a study of shared clonotypes between healthy human individuals. Study-level points and caveats: Compared with memory subsets, naive subsets generally had larger estimated richness.

Note on this clone: The target antigen is unknown. The sample carries other DNA sequences with the same CDR3.

About 30,000 T cell genomes (roughly 190 ng DNA) went into each sorted-subset replicate. Clones were sequenced by immunoSEQ multiplex PCR, and TCRdb holds only the in-frame ones, with some missing. The table records 550,000 to 850,000 clones, 72% of them present only once. In germline, CDR1 is SGHVS, CDR2 FNYEAQ. This CDR3 region has 15 residues. V lost 4 bases, J lost 4 bases, and 6 bases stayed unmatched. V and J are TRBV7-6 and TRBJ1-5; 8 nucleotides agree with TRBD1. The sequenced sample consisted of memory CD4+ T cells sorted from blood. Subset in this sample: CD45RA-negative fraction. This sequence originates from a woman in her 30s in good health. Here the CDR3 DNA reads TGTGCCAGCAGCTCAGGACAGGGAGGGAATCAGCCCCAGCATTTT. It yields the protein CASSSGQGGNQPQHF.